This T cell receptor beta chain was sequenced for a study of T-cell reconstitution after alpha-beta-depleted transplantation in children. Points from the study as a whole: Newly made T cells mostly supplied T-cell counts and diversity one year after transplant. Surviving recipient T cells and thymic progenitors produced the high day-60 TCRbeta diversity seen in some patients. There were reportedly several hundred expanded graft clones from which alpha-beta T cells came about two months after transplant.

This CDR3 contains 17 residues. Germline trimming cut 1 base from V and 0 bases from J; bases unmatched to any gene: 2. From germline, CDR1 is SQVTM and CDR2 ANQGSEA. Using unique molecular identifiers, the investigators prepared the TCRbeta library. TCRdb re-called the PCR reads with MiXCR, one entry per CDR3 protein. Among some 830,000 distinct CDR3 sequences, 15% to 20% were seen once, and the ten largest hold approximately 4.5%. The table lists this clonotype with many counts. Its antigen is currently unknown. Here the sequenced sample was PBMCs, mostly from graft donor cells, taken 360 days after TCRalphabeta/CD19-depleted stem cell transplant. The receptor was derived from a male patient between 5 and 17 years old who had a stem cell transplant for acute lymphoblastic leukemia, so the T cells may come from the graft donor. This chain uses TRBV29-1 with TRBJ2-4, with 14 bases aligning to TRBD2. In DNA, the CDR3 is TGCAGCGTTGAAGGACTAGCGGGAGGGCTAGCCAAAAACATTCAGTACTTC. This codes for CSVEGLAGGLAKNIQYF.